What follows is one T cell receptor beta chain and its context. The data originate from a study of blood T cell repertoires in COVID-19. Study-wide context: Samples came from the United States, Italy and Spain, spanning acute and convalescent COVID-19.

The V and J ends lost 5 bases and 10 bases respectively, with 27 bases between them. The CDR3 has 17 amino acids. Germline values: CDR1 SGHVS, CDR2 FQNEAQ. Using immunoSEQ multiplex PCR, the repertoire was profiled, and TCRdb retains in-frame clones only, with some absent. The repertoire has 200,000 to 250,000 clones, around 90% of them found once; the top ten carry more than 5%. Sample: PBMCs or T cells enriched from blood (not recorded which). This TCR derives from a woman aged 25-40 years with acute COVID-19. The chain couples TRBV7-8 to TRBJ1-5; possible D gene TRBD1, 5 bases. The CDR3 protein is CASSPFIVAGVHYPQHF. In nucleotides, the CDR3 is TGTGCCAGCAGCCCGTTCATCGTCGCGGGGGTTCATTATCCCCAGCATTTT.